These 23 T cell receptor beta chains were sequenced from one sample in a study of T cell changes during pregnancy in multiple sclerosis. The repertoire was sequenced with immunoSEQ multiplex PCR; TCRdb's copy has only in-frame clones and lacks some. Among around 42,000 clones listed, over 80% were seen once. Here the sequenced sample was peripheral blood, taken in the first trimester of pregnancy. The receptors stem from a female donor in good health, enrolled as a control in a pregnancy study.

V usage is TRBV11-2 and J usage is TRBJ2-1; D might be TRBD2 (5 bases). This CDR3 has 15 amino acids. Germline loops: CDR1 SGHAT, CDR2 FQNNGV. V lost 4 bases to trimming and J lost 5 bases, with 15 bases between them. CDR3: CASSSYRERDNEQFF. The DNA of the CDR3 is TGTGCCAGCAGCTCTTACCGGGAAAGAGACAATGAGCAGTTCTTC.

V and J are TRBV30 and TRBJ2-1; D remains unclear. The CDR3 is made up of 11 amino acids. V was trimmed by 4 bases and J by 7 bases, leaving 8 bases between them. The germline V gene has CDR1 GTSNPN and CDR2 SVGIG (reference sequence). The CDR3 DNA reads TGTGCCTGGAACGCCCAGAATGAGCAGTTCTTC. Translated: CAWNAQNEQFF.

This chain connects TRBV28 to TRBJ2-7, with TRBD2 matching over 9 bases. In germline, CDR1 is MDHEN, CDR2 SYDVKM. This CDR3 has 15 residues. The V and J ends lost 4 bases and 2 bases, in that order; junction bases with no gene match: 6. CDR3 residues: CASSSYGTSTYEQYF. CDR3 in DNA: TGTGCCAGCAGTTCTTACGGGACTAGCACCTACGAGCAGTACTTC. Variable domain in full (rest from reference TRBV28 and TRBJ2-7): DVKVTQSSRYLVKRTGEKVFLECVQDMDHENMFWYRQDPGLGLRLIYFSYDVKMKEKGDIPEGYSVSREKKERFSLILESASTNQTSMYLCASSSYGTSTYEQYFGPGTRLTVT.

CDR3: CASSPGTSGVQETQYF. DNA of the CDR3: TGTGCCAGCAGCCCGGGGACTAGCGGGGTACAAGAGACCCAGTACTTC. The chain uses TRBV4-2 and TRBJ2-5; TRBD2 agrees at 13 bases. Germline V gives CDR1 LGHNA, CDR2 YNFKEQ. This CDR3 is 16 amino acids long. The junction had 4 bases not matched to a gene; V was cut back by 4 bases and J by 2 bases.

The CDR3 loop is CASSLGQPGYTF. The CDR3 DNA is TGTGCCAGCAGCTTAGGGCAACCTGGCTACACCTTC. The V gene is TRBV7-2, the J gene TRBJ1-2; no clear D gene. Trimming pared 1 base from V and 7 bases from J, leaving 7 bases between. The germline gives CDR1 SGHTA, CDR2 FQGNSA. CDR3 length: 12 amino acids.

V gene TRBV6-5 combines with J gene TRBJ2-7, with 10 bases aligning to TRBD2. This CDR3 contains 16 residues. The V segment lost 2 bases and the J segment 0 bases; nucleotides outside the gene matches: 4. CDR1 and CDR2 (germline): MNHEY, SVGAGI. CDR3 in amino acids: CASSYRTSGYSYEQYF. The DNA of the CDR3 is TGTGCCAGCAGTTACAGGACTAGCGGATACTCCTACGAGCAGTACTTC.

The rearrangement uses TRBV19 and TRBJ2-1, with 8 nucleotides matching TRBD2. Germline V CDR1 and CDR2: LNHDA, SQIVND (reference sequence). The CDR3 runs 17 residues. V dropped 5 bases and J dropped 8; count of bases not matched to a gene: 17. DNA of the CDR3: TGTGCCAGTAGTCCCCGGGGGGGCGCCCGACTCGACGATGAGCAGTTCTTC. Protein product: CASSPRGGARLDDEQFF.

The chain links TRBV9 to TRBJ2-1, with TRBD2 matching over 12 bases. Per the germline V gene, CDR1 is SGDLS and CDR2 is YYNGEE. V lost 0 bases, J lost 5 bases, and 9 bases stayed unmatched. The CDR3 is made up of 18 amino acids. This CDR3 reads CASSVALGRTSGDNEQFF. The CDR3 nucleotides are TGTGCCAGCAGCGTAGCTCTAGGGAGGACTAGCGGGGACAATGAGCAGTTCTTC.

This sequence joins TRBV2 and TRBJ1-1; perhaps TRBD1 as D (6 bases). This CDR3 has 13 residues. V dropped 6 bases and J dropped 2 bases, with 10 bases sitting between them. CDR1 SNHLY and CDR2 FYNNEI come from the germline V gene. This chain's CDR3 is CASRRGGNTEAFF. CDR3 in DNA: TGTGCCAGCAGGAGAGGGGGAAACACTGAAGCTTTCTTT.

The DNA of the CDR3 is TGCGCCAGCAGCTTTCAGGGCGCTGAAGCTTTCTTT. This codes for CASSFQGAEAFF. The chain uses TRBV5-1 and TRBJ1-1; the D gene is possibly TRBD1 (5 bases). V was clipped by 2 bases and J by 6 bases, with 8 bases between them. This CDR3 is 12 amino acids long. The V gene's germline CDR1 is SGHRS and CDR2 YFSETQ.

The chain couples TRBV29-1 to TRBJ2-2; TRBD2 matches 13 bases. Germline-derived CDR1 and CDR2 are SQVTM and ANQGSEA. The CDR3 is made up of 15 amino acids. J was trimmed by 7 bases and V by 4 bases; bases with no gene match: 6. Written as DNA, the CDR3 is TGCAGCGTTGGGACTAGCGGGAGAGTTGGCGGGGAGCTGTTTTTT. This sequence encodes CSVGTSGRVGGELFF.

The rearrangement links TRBV6-5 to TRBJ1-1; 7 nucleotides line up with TRBD1. This CDR3 has 12 amino acids. Trimming at V came to 4 bases and at J to 8 bases, leaving 4 bases not matched to a gene. Germline loops: CDR1 MNHEY, CDR2 SVGAGI. CDR3 in amino acids: CASSSLTGEAFF. CDR3 nucleotide sequence: TGTGCCAGCAGTTCCCTGACAGGGGAAGCTTTCTTT.

This chain links TRBV7-9 with TRBJ1-1; 7 nucleotides align to TRBD1. The CDR3 runs 16 residues. In germline, CDR1 is SEHNR, CDR2 FQNEAQ (reference sequence). The junction had 5 bases not matched to a gene; V was cut back by 1 base and J by 0 bases. The CDR3 coding sequence is TGTGCCAGCAGCTTAGTCCCCAGGGGGATGAACACTGAAGCTTTCTTT. Protein product: CASSLVPRGMNTEAFF.

J is TRBJ2-1 and V is TRBV4-1; D uncertain. CDR3 length: 12 residues. Germline values: CDR1 MGHRA, CDR2 YSYEKL. V gave up 5 bases and J gave up 6 bases, with 8 bases separating them. In DNA, the CDR3 is TGCGCCAGCAGCGCCCTCGGCAATGAGCAGTTCTTC. Translated: CASSALGNEQFF.

The chain recombines TRBV4-1 with TRBJ2-3; tentative D call: TRBD1 (6 bases). Trimming stripped 1 base from V and 2 bases from J, with 10 bases between. Germline V lookup: CDR1 MGHRA, CDR2 YSYEKL. CDR3 length equals 15 residues. The DNA for the CDR3 is TGCGCCAGCAGCCAAGTTGGGGGCACCACAGATACGCAGTATTTT. It is translated as CASSQVGGTTDTQYF.

The rearrangement uses TRBV6-1 and TRBJ2-7, with 8 bases that match TRBD2. The V segment lost 4 bases and the J segment 5 bases; nucleotides outside the gene matches: 7. Germline assignment: CDR1 MNHNS and CDR2 SASEGT. This CDR3 has 14 amino acids. This CDR3 is CASSVGLASNEQYF. In DNA form, the CDR3 reads TGTGCCAGCAGTGTAGGACTAGCATCCAACGAGCAGTACTTC.

The CDR3 spells CASSPYGERNSPLHF. DNA for the CDR3: TGTGCCAGCTCACCCTACGGCGAGCGTAATTCACCCCTCCACTTT. The chain combines TRBV18 with TRBJ1-6; D is undetermined. Germline V lookup: CDR1 KGHSH, CDR2 LQKENI. The V and J ends lost 3 bases and 6 bases respectively, with 12 bases between them. CDR3 length equals 15 residues.

The rearrangement links TRBV5-4 to TRBJ2-4; 8 bases agree with TRBD2. Germline V gene sequence: CDR1 SGHNT, CDR2 YYREEE (reference sequence). J lost 2 bases, V lost 4 bases, and 5 bases had no gene match. The CDR3 totals 15 residues. CDR3 sequence (DNA): TGTGCCAGCAGCGTCCGGGGGGGTACCAAAAACATTCAGTACTTC. Protein: CASSVRGGTKNIQYF.

This sequence joins TRBV19 and TRBJ2-3; 11 bases align to TRBD1. CDR1 and CDR2 (germline): LNHDA, SQIVND (reference sequence). Trimming took 6 bases from V and 5 from J; bases not matched to a gene: 10. This CDR3 region has 16 residues. CDR3 sequence: CASSSQDRGHGDTQYF. The CDR3 DNA follows: TGTGCCAGTAGCTCCCAGGACAGGGGGCATGGAGATACGCAGTATTTT.

The chain is built from TRBV6-5 and TRBJ1-1; perhaps TRBD1 as D (5 bases). CDR1 and CDR2 (germline): MNHEY, SVGAGI. This CDR3 spans 15 amino acids. V was pared by 2 bases and J by 5 bases, with 15 bases between. CDR3 amino acids: CASSYKTVLGTEAFF. The CDR3 DNA sequence: TGTGCCAGCAGTTACAAGACAGTCCTGGGGACTGAAGCTTTCTTT.

The genes are TRBV14 and TRBJ2-3; the match to TRBD1 covers 7 bases. J gave up 6 bases and V 1 base, and 7 bases lay outside the gene matches. CDR1 is SGHDN and CDR2 is FVKESK in the germline V gene. The length of the CDR3 is 15 residues. The CDR3 loop is CASSQVRGPVDTQYF. The CDR3 DNA reads as TGTGCCAGCAGCCAAGTTAGGGGGCCGGTCGATACGCAGTATTTT.

The V call is TRBV9, the J call TRBJ2-7; 7 bases line up with TRBD1. Germline V gene sequence: CDR1 SGDLS, CDR2 YYNGEE. The CDR3 length is 14 residues. With 0 bases clipped from V and 4 bases from J, the junction kept 4 bases outside the gene matches. CDR3 protein: CASSVGPGQYEQYF. CDR3 nucleotide sequence: TGTGCCAGCAGCGTAGGCCCGGGACAGTACGAGCAGTACTTC.

V and J are TRBV27 and TRBJ1-1, with TRBD1 as a possible D gene (6 bases). CDR3 size: 14 residues. Germline CDR1 and CDR2: MNHEY and SMNVEV (reference sequence). With 3 bases removed from V and 4 bases from J, the gap between germline ends came to 12 bases. The CDR3: CASSLVRGGTEAFF. In DNA form, the CDR3 reads TGTGCCAGCAGTTTGGTTCGAGGGGGCACTGAAGCTTTCTTT.